Following are 23 T cell receptor beta chains from one sample sequenced in a study of neurological immune-mediated disorders (dated by TCRdb to between 2017 and 2020). Library generation was performed with 5' RACE. Sequenced on an Illumina HiSeq 2500. TCRdb trimmed public reads at Q25 via fastp, called clones via MiXCR and kept in-frame beta chains. CDR3 protein sequences are deduplicated, and each keeps its most common genes and DNA. This sample comprises around 66,000 distinct CDR3 sequences, 4.5% to 5.5% of them detected only once. The biggest ten clones account for over 2% of the sample. Sequencing was done on a sample of PBMCs. These receptors came from a woman in her seventies with multiple sclerosis.

This clonotype has a count of ten or more. The J gene is TRBJ2-7, the V gene TRBV7-2, with D unresolved. CDR3 length equals 12 residues. V gave up 1 base and J gave up 3 bases, with 4 bases separating them. Germline V gene lookup returns CDR1 SGHTA and CDR2 FQGNSA. The CDR3 coding sequence is TGTGCCAGCAGCTTAGTAGTCTACGAGCAGTACTTC. Its translation is CASSLVVYEQYF.

There are a few counts of this clonotype. The genes are TRBV29-1 and TRBJ2-3, with 13 bases fitting TRBD2. CDR1 and CDR2 (germline): SQVTM, ANQGSEA. There are 15 residues in the CDR3. V shed 7 bases and J 2 bases; nucleotides not matched to a gene: 6. The CDR3: CSAWTSGSYTDTQYF. The CDR3 region has the DNA TGCAGCGCCTGGACTAGCGGGAGTTACACAGATACGCAGTATTTT.

This clonotype was found many times. V is TRBV3-1 and J is TRBJ2-1, with 11 bases identical to TRBD2. J gave up 4 bases and V 4 bases, and 9 bases lay outside the gene matches. Germline assignment: CDR1 LGHDT and CDR2 YNNKEL (reference sequence). The CDR3 is made up of 17 amino acids. CDR3 loop: CASSRPTSGALYNEQFF. CDR3 in DNA: TGTGCCAGCAGCCGCCCGACTAGCGGGGCGCTGTACAATGAGCAGTTCTTC.

This clonotype showed up many times. This chain joins TRBV4-1 and TRBJ2-5; D not certain. The V gene's germline CDR1 is MGHRA and CDR2 YSYEKL. Trimming left V 1 base short and J 5 bases short, with 8 bases between. CDR3 length: 13 residues. In nucleotides, the CDR3 is TGCGCCAGCAGCCAAGGGGTTTTGGAGACCCAGTACTTC. Its translation: CASSQGVLETQYF.

V usage is TRBV29-1 and J usage is TRBJ2-1; D is possibly TRBD2 (5 bases). V was pared by 7 bases and J by 0 bases, with 28 bases between. This CDR3 is 19 amino acids long. CDR1 SQVTM and CDR2 ANQGSEA come from the germline V gene. The DNA for the CDR3 is TGCAGCGCCGAAGGTCGCGTAGGGAGACCGTTGAGCTCCTACAATGAGCAGTTCTTC. It is translated as CSAEGRVGRPLSSYNEQFF.

Many counts were recorded for this clonotype. The chain is built from TRBV20-1 and TRBJ2-1, with 12 positions matching TRBD2. The CDR3 has 18 residues. The V gene's germline CDR1 is DFQATT and CDR2 SNEGSKA (reference sequence). V gave up 5 bases and J gave up 1 base; unmatched junction bases: 12. Here the CDR3 reads CSAPRLLAGGPSYNEQFF. In nucleotides, the CDR3 is TGCAGTGCTCCGAGGCTCCTAGCGGGAGGGCCGTCCTACAATGAGCAGTTCTTC.

This clonotype was seen more than once but under ten times. The CDR3 ends on some other residue instead of the conserved phenylalanine or tryptophan, so this is likely a read error. This rearrangement joins TRBV6-2 or TRBV6-3 to TRBJ2-7; 7 bases are a match to TRBD2. V shed 0 bases and J 5 bases; nucleotides not matched to a gene: 7. CDR1 is MNHEY and CDR2 is SVGEGT in the germline V gene. The CDR3 has 15 residues. The CDR3 spells CASSYSGGSLNEQYN. In DNA, the CDR3 is TGTGCCAGCAGTTACTCAGGCGGGAGCCTGAACGAGCAGTACAAC.

The V call is TRBV4-3, the J call TRBJ2-2; D is tentatively TRBD1 or TRBD2 (6 bases each). Trimming removed 4 bases at V and 6 bases at J, with 18 bases between. There are 16 residues in the CDR3. CDR1 and CDR2 from the germline V gene are LGHNA and YSLEER. In DNA form, the CDR3 reads TGCGCCAGCAGCCGAGCAATGGGGGGCCGGGCCGGGGAGCTGTTTTTT. Its protein is CASSRAMGGRAGELFF.

This clonotype was picked up many times. The chain carries TRBV3-1 and TRBJ2-7; the D gene could be TRBD1 or TRBD2 (5 bases each). The CDR3 runs to 15 residues. The V gene's germline CDR1 is LGHDT and CDR2 YNNKEL (reference sequence). Between the trimmed V and J ends, which lost 5 bases and 3 bases, there was a span of 17 bases. CDR3 in DNA: TGTGCCAGCAGCTACCATTCGGGACCCAACTACGAGCAGTACTTC. Translated, it gives CASSYHSGPNYEQYF.

At least ten counts were recorded for this clonotype. V and J are TRBV7-8 and TRBJ1-3; D not resolved. The ends were cut back, 1 base at V and 5 bases at J, with 12 bases in the middle. The CDR3 length is 15 residues. The germline V gene encodes CDR1 SGHVS and CDR2 FQNEAQ. CDR3: CASSLEAALRNTIYF. CDR3 DNA: TGTGCCAGCAGCTTAGAGGCGGCCCTGCGAAACACCATATATTTT.

This clonotype has a handful of counts. The chain carries TRBV20-1 and TRBJ1-4; D gene unclear. Germline CDR1 reads DFQATT; CDR2 reads SNEGSKA (reference sequence). Trimming left V 5 bases short and J 5 bases short, with 18 bases between. The CDR3 runs to 15 residues. This CDR3 reads CSAPNPGLGNEKLFF. CDR3 bases: TGCAGTGCTCCGAATCCCGGGTTGGGGAATGAAAAACTGTTTTTT.

This clonotype occurred many times. J is TRBJ1-1 and V is TRBV6-5; D uncertain. Germline V gene lookup returns CDR1 MNHEY and CDR2 SVGAGI. The CDR3 length is 13 residues. V dropped 1 base and J dropped 7 bases, with 10 bases sitting between them. The CDR3 nucleotides read TGTGCCAGCAGTTACTTCCCGGGAGATGAAGCTTTCTTT. Its protein product is CASSYFPGDEAFF.

This clonotype has ten or more counts. The rearrangement uses TRBV7-8 and TRBJ2-7; D unclear. The length of the CDR3 is 15 residues. Germline-derived CDR1 and CDR2 are SGHVS and FQNEAQ. With 5 bases removed from V and 3 bases from J, the gap between germline ends came to 17 bases. CDR3 region: CASSAALRTVYEQYF. CDR3 sequence (DNA): TGTGCCAGCAGCGCCGCACTCAGAACCGTCTACGAGCAGTACTTC.

This clonotype was recorded many times. The chain is built from TRBV7-2 and TRBJ2-1; D may correspond to TRBD1 or TRBD2 (5 bases each). V was trimmed by 7 bases and J by 6 bases, leaving 13 bases between them. Germline V CDR1 and CDR2: SGHTA, FQGNSA. The CDR3 has 13 residues. CDR3 region: CASKDGAVNEQFF. CDR3 bases: TGTGCCAGCAAAGACGGGGCCGTCAATGAGCAGTTCTTC.

In this sample, this clonotype turned up many times. This chain joins TRBV7-9 and TRBJ2-1; D remains ambiguous. Germline V gene lookup returns CDR1 SEHNR and CDR2 FQNEAQ (reference sequence). CDR3 length: 15 amino acids. V gave up 6 bases and J gave up 7 bases, with 19 bases separating them. The CDR3 loop is CASSSWVGQGNEQFF. In nucleotides, the CDR3 is TGTGCCAGCAGTTCGTGGGTGGGCCAAGGGAATGAGCAGTTCTTC.

In its sample, this clonotype was seen many times. The chain has TRBV24-1 and TRBJ2-1, with D perhaps being TRBD1 or TRBD2 (6 bases each). The germline gives CDR1 KGHDR, CDR2 SFDVKD. Between the trimmed V and J ends, which lost 6 bases and 0 bases, there was a span of 11 bases. The CDR3 extends over 15 amino acids. CDR3 nucleotide sequence: TGTGCCACCAGTCACGGGGGCAGCTCCTACAATGAGCAGTTCTTC. Its translation: CATSHGGSSYNEQFF.

This clonotype was counted many times. The V gene is TRBV20-1, the J gene TRBJ2-2; the D call may be TRBD1 or TRBD2 (5 bases each). Germline CDR1 DFQATT, CDR2 SNEGSKA (reference sequence). V gave up 3 bases and J gave up 2 bases, with 10 bases separating them. CDR3 size: 14 residues. CDR3 in amino acids: CSARPGQNTGELFF. CDR3 DNA: TGCAGTGCTAGGCCGGGGCAAAACACCGGGGAGCTGTTTTTT.

This clonotype appeared many times. This chain connects TRBV5-1 to TRBJ1-1; D is unclear. V was cut by 0 bases and J by 4 bases, with 10 bases left in between. This CDR3 is 14 amino acids long. Germline CDR1 and CDR2: SGHRS and YFSETQ. Here the CDR3 DNA reads TGCGCCAGCAGCTTGGACAGTTTGGGCACTGAAGCTTTCTTT. This sequence encodes CASSLDSLGTEAFF.

The chain combines TRBV7-8 with TRBJ2-1; 9 bases map to TRBD1. Germline assignment: CDR1 SGHVS and CDR2 FQNEAQ. The J segment lost 4 bases and the V segment lost 5 bases, leaving 6 bases of the junction unmatched. The CDR3 is made up of 15 amino acids. The DNA for the CDR3 is TGTGCCAGCAGCAACACAGGGGGCAGATACAATGAGCAGTTCTTC. Its translation is CASSNTGGRYNEQFF.

This clonotype was observed a handful of times. The CDR3 DNA is TGTGCCAGCCGGGAGGTCGGAGGGGACAATGAGCAGTTCTTC. Residues: CASREVGGDNEQFF. The chain employs TRBV21-1 and TRBJ2-1; the table's D call, TRBD2, has no DNA check behind it. TRBV21-1 constitutes a pseudogene. There are 14 residues in the CDR3.

This clonotype has ten or more counts. V and J are TRBV30 and TRBJ1-2; tentatively, D is TRBD1 (5 bases). CDR3 size: 13 residues. Trimming took 6 bases from V and 4 from J, leaving 15 bases between them. Looked up from germline, CDR1 is GTSNPN and CDR2 is SVGIG (reference sequence). CDR3 region: CACPAGQGYGYTF. The CDR3 nucleotides read TGTGCCTGCCCCGCTGGGCAGGGCTATGGCTACACCTTC.

This clonotype was seen repeatedly, ten times or more. V and J are TRBV29-1 and TRBJ2-5; D is possibly TRBD2 (5 bases). CDR1 and CDR2 (germline): SQVTM, ANQGSEA. Trimming shortened V by 7 bases and J by 2 bases, and 14 bases separated the two germline ends. This CDR3 has 13 amino acids. CDR3 bases: TGCAGCGCCGTTGGACTCTTTCAAGAGACCCAGTACTTC. Its translation: CSAVGLFQETQYF.

This clonotype appeared a few times. V usage is TRBV29-1 and J usage is TRBJ1-1; TRBD1 might be the D (5 bases). CDR3 size: 13 residues. V gave up 5 bases and J gave up 1 base, with 11 bases separating them. Germline CDR1 reads SQVTM; CDR2 reads ANQGSEA. CDR3 sequence (DNA): TGCAGCGTTCTCGGTGGGGGGAACACTGAAGCTTTCTTT. It encodes CSVLGGGNTEAFF.